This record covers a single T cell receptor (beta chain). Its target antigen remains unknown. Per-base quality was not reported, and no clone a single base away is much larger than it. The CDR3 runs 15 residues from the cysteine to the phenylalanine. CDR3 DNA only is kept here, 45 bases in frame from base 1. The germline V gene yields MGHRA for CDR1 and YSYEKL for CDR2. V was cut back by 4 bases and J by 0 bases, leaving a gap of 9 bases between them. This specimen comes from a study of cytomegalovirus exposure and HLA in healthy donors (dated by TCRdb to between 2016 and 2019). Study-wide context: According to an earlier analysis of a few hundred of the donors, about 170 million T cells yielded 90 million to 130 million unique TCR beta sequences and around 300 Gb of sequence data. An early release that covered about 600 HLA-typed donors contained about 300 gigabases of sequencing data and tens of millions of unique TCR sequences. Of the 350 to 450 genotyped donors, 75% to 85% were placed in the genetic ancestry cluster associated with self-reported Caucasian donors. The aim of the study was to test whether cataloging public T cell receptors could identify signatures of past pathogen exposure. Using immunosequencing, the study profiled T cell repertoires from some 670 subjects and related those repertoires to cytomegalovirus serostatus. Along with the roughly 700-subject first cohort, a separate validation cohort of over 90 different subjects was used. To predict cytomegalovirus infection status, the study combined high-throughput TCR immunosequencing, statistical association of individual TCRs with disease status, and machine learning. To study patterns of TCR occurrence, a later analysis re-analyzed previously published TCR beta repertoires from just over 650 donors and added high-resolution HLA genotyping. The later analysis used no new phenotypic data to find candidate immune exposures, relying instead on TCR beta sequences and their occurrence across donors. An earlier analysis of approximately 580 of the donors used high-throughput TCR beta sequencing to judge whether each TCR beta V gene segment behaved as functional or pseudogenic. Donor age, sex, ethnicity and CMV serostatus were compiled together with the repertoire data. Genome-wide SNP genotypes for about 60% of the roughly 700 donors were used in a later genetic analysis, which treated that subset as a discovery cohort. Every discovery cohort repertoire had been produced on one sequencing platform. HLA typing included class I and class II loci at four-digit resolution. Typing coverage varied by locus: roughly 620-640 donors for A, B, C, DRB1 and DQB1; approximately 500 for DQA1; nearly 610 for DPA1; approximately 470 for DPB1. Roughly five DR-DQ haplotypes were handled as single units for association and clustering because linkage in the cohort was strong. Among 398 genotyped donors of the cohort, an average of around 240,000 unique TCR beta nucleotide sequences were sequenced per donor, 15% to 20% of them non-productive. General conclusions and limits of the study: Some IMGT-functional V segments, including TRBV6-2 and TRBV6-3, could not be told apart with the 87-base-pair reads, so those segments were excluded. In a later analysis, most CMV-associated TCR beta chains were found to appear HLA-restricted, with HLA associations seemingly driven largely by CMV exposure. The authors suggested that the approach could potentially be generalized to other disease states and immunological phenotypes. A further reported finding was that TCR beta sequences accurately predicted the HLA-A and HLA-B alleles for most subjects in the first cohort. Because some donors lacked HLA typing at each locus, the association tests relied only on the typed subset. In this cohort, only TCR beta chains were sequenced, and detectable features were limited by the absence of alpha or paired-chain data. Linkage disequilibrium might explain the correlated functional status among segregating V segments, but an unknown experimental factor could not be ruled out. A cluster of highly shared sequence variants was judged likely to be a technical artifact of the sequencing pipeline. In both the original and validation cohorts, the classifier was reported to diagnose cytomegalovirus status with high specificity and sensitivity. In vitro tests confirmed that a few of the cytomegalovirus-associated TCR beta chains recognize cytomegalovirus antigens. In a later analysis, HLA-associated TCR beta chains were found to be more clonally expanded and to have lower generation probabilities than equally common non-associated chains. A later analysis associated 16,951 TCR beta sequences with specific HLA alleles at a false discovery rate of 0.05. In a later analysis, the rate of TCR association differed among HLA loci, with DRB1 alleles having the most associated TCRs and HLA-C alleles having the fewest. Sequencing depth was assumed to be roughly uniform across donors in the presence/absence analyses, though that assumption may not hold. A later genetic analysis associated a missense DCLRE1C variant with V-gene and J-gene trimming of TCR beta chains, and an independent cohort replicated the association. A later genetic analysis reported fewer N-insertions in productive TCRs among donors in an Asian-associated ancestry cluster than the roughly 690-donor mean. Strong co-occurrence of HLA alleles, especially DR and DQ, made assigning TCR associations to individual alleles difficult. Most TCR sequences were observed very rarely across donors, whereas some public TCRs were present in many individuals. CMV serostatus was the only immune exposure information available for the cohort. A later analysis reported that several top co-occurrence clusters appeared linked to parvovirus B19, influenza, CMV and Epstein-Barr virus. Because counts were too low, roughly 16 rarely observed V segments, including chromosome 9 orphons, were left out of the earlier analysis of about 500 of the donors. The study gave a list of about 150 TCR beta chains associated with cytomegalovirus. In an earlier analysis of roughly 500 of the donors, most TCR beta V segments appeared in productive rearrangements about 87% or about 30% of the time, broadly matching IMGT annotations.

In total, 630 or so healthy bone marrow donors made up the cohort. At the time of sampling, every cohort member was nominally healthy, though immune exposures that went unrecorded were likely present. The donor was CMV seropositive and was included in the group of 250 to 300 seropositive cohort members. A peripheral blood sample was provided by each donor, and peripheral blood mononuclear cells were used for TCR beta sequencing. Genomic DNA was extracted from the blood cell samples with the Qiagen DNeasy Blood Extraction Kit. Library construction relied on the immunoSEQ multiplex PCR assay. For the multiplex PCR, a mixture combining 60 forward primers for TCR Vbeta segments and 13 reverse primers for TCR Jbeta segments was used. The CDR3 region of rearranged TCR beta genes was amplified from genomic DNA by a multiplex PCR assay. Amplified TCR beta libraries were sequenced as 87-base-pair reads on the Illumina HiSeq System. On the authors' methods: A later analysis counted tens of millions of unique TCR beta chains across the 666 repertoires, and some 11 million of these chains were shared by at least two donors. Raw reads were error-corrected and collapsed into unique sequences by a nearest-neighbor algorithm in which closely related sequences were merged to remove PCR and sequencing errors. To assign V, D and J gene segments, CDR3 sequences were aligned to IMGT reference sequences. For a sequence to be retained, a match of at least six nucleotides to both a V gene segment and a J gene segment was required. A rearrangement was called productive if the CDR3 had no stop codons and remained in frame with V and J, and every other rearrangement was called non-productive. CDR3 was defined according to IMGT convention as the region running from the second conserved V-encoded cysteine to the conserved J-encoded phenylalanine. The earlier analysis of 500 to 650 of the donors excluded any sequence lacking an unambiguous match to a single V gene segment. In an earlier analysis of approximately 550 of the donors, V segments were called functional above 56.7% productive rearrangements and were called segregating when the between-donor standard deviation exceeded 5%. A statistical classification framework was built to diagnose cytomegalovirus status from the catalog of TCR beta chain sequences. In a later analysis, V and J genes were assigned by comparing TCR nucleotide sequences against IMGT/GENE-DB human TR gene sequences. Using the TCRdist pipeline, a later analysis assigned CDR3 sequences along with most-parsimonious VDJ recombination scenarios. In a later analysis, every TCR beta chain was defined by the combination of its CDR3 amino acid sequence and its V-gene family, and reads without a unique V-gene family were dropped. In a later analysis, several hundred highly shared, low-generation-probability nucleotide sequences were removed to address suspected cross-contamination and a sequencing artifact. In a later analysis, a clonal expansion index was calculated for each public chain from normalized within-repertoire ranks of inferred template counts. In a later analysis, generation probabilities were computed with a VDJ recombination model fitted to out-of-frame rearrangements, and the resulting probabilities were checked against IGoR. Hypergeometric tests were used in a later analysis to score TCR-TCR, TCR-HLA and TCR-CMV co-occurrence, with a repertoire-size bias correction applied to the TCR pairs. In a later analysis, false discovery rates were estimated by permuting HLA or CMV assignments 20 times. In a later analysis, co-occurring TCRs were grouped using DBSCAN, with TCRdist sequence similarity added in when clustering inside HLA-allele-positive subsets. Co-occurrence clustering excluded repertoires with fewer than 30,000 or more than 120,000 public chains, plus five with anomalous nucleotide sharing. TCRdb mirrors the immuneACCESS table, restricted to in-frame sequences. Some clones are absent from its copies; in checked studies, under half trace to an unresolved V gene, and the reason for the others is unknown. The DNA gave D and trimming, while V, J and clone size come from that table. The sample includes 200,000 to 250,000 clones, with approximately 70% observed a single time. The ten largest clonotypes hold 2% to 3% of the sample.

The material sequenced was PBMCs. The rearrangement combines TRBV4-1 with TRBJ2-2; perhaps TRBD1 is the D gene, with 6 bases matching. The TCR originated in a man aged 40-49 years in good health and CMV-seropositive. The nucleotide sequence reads TGCGCCAGCAGCCCGGGACATACGAACACCGGGGAGCTGTTTTTT. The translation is CASSPGHTNTGELFF.